This TCR beta chain was sequenced in a study of shared clonotypes between healthy human individuals. Looking at the study overall: Researchers assigned three CD4 naive, three CD4 memory, two CD8 naive and one CD8 memory plate to each donor.

CDR1 and CDR2 from the germline V gene are SGHVS and FNYEAQ. The CDR3 has 13 residues. V was pared by 0 bases and J by 4 bases, with 4 bases between. On this clone: The antigen is unknown.

Regarding the study as a whole: A generally larger estimated richness was seen in naive subsets than in memory subsets. Non-shared clonotypes had lower generation probabilities than clonotypes shared by all four sorted-subset donors.

Each PCR replicate from the sorted subsets contained around 200 ng DNA, which is about 31,000 T cell genomes. Using immunoSEQ multiplex PCR, the repertoire was profiled, and TCRdb retains in-frame clones only, with some absent. The repertoire includes about 2 million clones, roughly 94% of them detected once, and roughly 1.2% sits in the top ten. The naive CD8 subset, CD45RO-negative cells positively selected for CCR7, excluded terminally differentiated effector memory CD45RA+ cells. The TCR originated in a man younger than 35 in good health. Sequenced: naive CD8+ T cells sorted from blood. V usage is TRBV7-6 and J usage is TRBJ1-3; no clear D gene. This chain's CDR3 is CASSLAVGNTIYF. CDR3 nucleotides: TGTGCCAGCAGCTTAGCGGTGGGAAACACCATATATTTT. Based on the CDR3 plus reference TRBV7-6 and TRBJ1-3, the full variable domain is GAGVSQSPRYKVTKRGQDVALRCDPISGHVSLYWYRQALGQGPEFLTYFNYEAQQDKSGLPNDRFSAERPEGSISTLTIQRTEQRDSAMYRCASSLAVGNTIYFGEGSWLTVV.